The rows below give T cell receptor beta chains drawn from one sample of a study of shared T cell receptors in the human thymus. The method was immunoSEQ multiplex PCR; TCRdb's version includes in-frame clones alone and lacks a portion of them. The profile shows approximately 580,000 clones, more than 75% of them singletons. These same records also appear under a second study, on human thymus T cells.

The sample consisted of thymocytes. Source of these receptors: a boy in the first two years of life with a congenital heart defect. Each CDR3 is given with its conserved first and last residue. The order of the fields is D gene, CDR3 length, V gene, clone size, J gene, CDR3 DNA, CDR3 protein. D genes are given only for firm matches. Not all rows give a size; the values are once, few, many and, for expanded clones, a class.

>TRBD1|14|TRBV5-1|.|TRBJ2-5
TGCGCCAGCAGCTTGGGGACAGGGGGAGAGACCCAGTACTTC
CASSLGTGGETQYF
>.|11|TRBV30|.|TRBJ1-2
TGTGCCTGGAAGCAAGGGGGTGGCTACACCTTC
CAWKQGGGYTF
>.|11|TRBV4-3|few|TRBJ1-2
TGCGCCAGCAGCCAAGAACGGGGCTACACCTTC
CASSQERGYTF
>.|15|TRBV28|.|TRBJ2-2
TGTGCCAGCAGTTTATCAGGGAATGACACCGGGGAGCTGTTTTTT
CASSLSGNDTGELFF
>TRBD1|14|TRBV2|.|TRBJ1-4
TGTGCCAGCAGTGAGGACAGGGTCGGGGAAAAACTGTTTTTT
CASSEDRVGEKLFF
>TRBD2|16|TRBV2|few|TRBJ2-7
TGTGCCAGCAGGGAACACACTAGCGGGGCTGCCTACGAGCAGTACTTC
CASREHTSGAAYEQYF
>TRBD1|17|TRBV10-3|.|TRBJ1-1
TGTGCCATCAGTGAGCCGACCGGGGACAGCTCGAACACTGAAGCTTTCTTT
CAISEPTGDSSNTEAFF
>TRBD2|18|TRBV7-9|.|TRBJ2-1
TGTGCCAGCAGCTCACAACACCCGACTAGCGGGAGACCCAATGAGCAGTTCTTC
CASSSQHPTSGRPNEQFF
>TRBD1|13|TRBV2|.|TRBJ2-7
TGTGCCAGCAGTGAAGAGACAGGGAGAGAGCAGTACTTC
CASSEETGREQYF
>.|13|TRBV5-6|.|TRBJ2-7
TGTGCCAGCAGCTTGGATCGGGTAAACGAGCAGTACTTC
CASSLDRVNEQYF
>.|12|TRBV11-2|.|TRBJ2-2
TGTGCCAGCAGCCCTCTTACCGGGGAGCTGTTTTTT
CASSPLTGELFF
>TRBD1|16|TRBV5-6|.|TRBJ1-5
TGTGCCAGCAGCTTGGGTGGACAGGGAAGAAATCAGCCCCAGCATTTT
CASSLGGQGRNQPQHF
>TRBD1|17|TRBV7-8|.|TRBJ2-7
TGTGCCAGCAGCTTAATCAGGAGGACAGGGGTCCCCTACGAGCAGTACTTC
CASSLIRRTGVPYEQYF
>TRBD2|15|TRBV27|.|TRBJ2-2
TGTGCCAGCAGTTTTACTCTAGCGGGGACCGGGGAGCTGTTTTTT
CASSFTLAGTGELFF